The 7 T cell receptor beta chains below all came from one sample that was sequenced in a study of blood T cell repertoires in COVID-19. Measured with immunoSEQ multiplex PCR; TCRdb has only the in-frame clones, and not every one. The profile shows 120,000 or so clones, 86% of them singletons. Material for sequencing was peripheral blood. These receptors were taken from a man between 65 and 85 years old who had recovered from COVID-19.

The chain carries TRBV30 and TRBJ1-1, with D maybe TRBD1 (5 bases). Germline V CDR1 and CDR2: GTSNPN, SVGIG (reference sequence). There are 13 residues in the CDR3. The V end was cut by 7 bases, the J end by 1 base, with 13 bases between. CDR3 DNA: TGTGCCTCACGGGGGACCAAGAACACTGAAGCTTTCTTT. It specifies CASRGTKNTEAFF.

The V gene is TRBV27, the J gene TRBJ2-7, with TRBD2 matching 12 bases. This CDR3 contains 20 residues. Unmatched junction bases numbered 23, after V lost 5 bases and J lost 6 bases. The germline gives CDR1 MNHEY, CDR2 SMNVEV (reference sequence). The CDR3 region has the DNA TGTGCCAGCAGTAAAACCAATCTAAACCTCGGACTAGCGGGAAGGGTCGAGCAGTACTTC. This translates into CASSKTNLNLGLAGRVEQYF.

The chain combines TRBV5-6 with TRBJ2-6, with a weak D call TRBD1 (5 bases). The CDR3 spans 16 residues. Germline lookup yields CDR1 SGHDT and CDR2 YYEEEE. Trimming removed 1 base at V and 4 bases at J, with 12 bases between. CDR3 bases: TGTGCCAGCAGCTTGTTATCAGGGCTAGGGGCCAACGTCCTGACTTTC. Translating gives CASSLLSGLGANVLTF.

This clone was counted only a few times. The genes are TRBV6-5 and TRBJ1-1, with D unresolved. V lost 10 bases and J lost 11, with 20 bases in between. Germline values: CDR1 MNHEY, CDR2 SVGAGI. The CDR3 runs to 12 residues. The DNA for the CDR3 is TGTGCCACCACCGGGAACCGACGGCGGGCTTTCTTT. Translating gives CATTGNRRRAFF.

The chain joins TRBV30 to TRBJ2-3; possibly TRBD1 for D (6 bases). Germline loops: CDR1 GTSNPN, CDR2 SVGIG (reference sequence). The CDR3 length is 17 residues. The V end was cut by 1 base, the J end by 2 bases, with 19 bases between. This CDR3 is CAWSAPGRGRVTDTQYF. CDR3 sequence (DNA): TGTGCCTGGAGTGCACCAGGTAGGGGGAGAGTCACAGATACGCAGTATTTT.

CDR3 sequence reads: CASSDLIGTENYEQYF. The CDR3 DNA sequence: TGTGCCAGCAGTGATTTAATCGGGACAGAAAACTACGAGCAGTACTTC. V is TRBV6-1 and J is TRBJ2-7, with TRBD1 identical over 7 bases. Trimming at V came to 3 bases and at J to 3 bases, leaving 11 bases not matched to a gene. Germline V gene lookup returns CDR1 MNHNS and CDR2 SASEGT. The CDR3 covers 16 residues.

V and J are TRBV18 and TRBJ1-1; 7 bases fit TRBD1. The germline V gene encodes CDR1 KGHSH and CDR2 LQKENI. The CDR3 is 14 residues long. The V gene end was trimmed by 8 bases and the J gene end by 3 bases; junction bases not matched to a gene: 9. The CDR3 DNA reads TGTGCCAGCCGGACAGGAGGAGGGGACACTGAAGCTTTCTTT. This encodes CASRTGGGDTEAFF.